This T cell receptor beta chain came from a study of T cells expressing NK-cell markers. After re-calling the 5' RACE reads, TCRdb lists one entry per CDR3 protein, DNA absent. Reported are 450,000 to 600,000 distinct CDR3 sequences; the ten largest clones contain about 3.6%. The germline V gene encodes CDR1 SGHTA and CDR2 FQGNSA. The CDR3 spans 13 residues. This clonotype was obtained from a man aged 18 to 29 in good health. Sequenced material: blood T cells: a sorted CD56 or NKG2C T cell subset, CD4+ or CD8+ T cells, or bulk PBMC T cells (not recorded which). V is TRBV7-2 and J is TRBJ2-1; TCRdb's D call, TRBD1, is unchecked because there is no DNA. CDR3 region: CASSAPRGNEQFF.